Described below is a single TCR beta chain sequence and its context. Its antigen is still unknown. Once RNA had been extracted, it was reverse transcribed into cDNA to act as the sequencing template. TCRdb's copy holds only in-frame clones and misses some; the assay was immunoSEQ multiplex PCR. The sample has almost 35,000 clones, 55% seen once; the top ten hold approximately 40%. This specimen comes from a study of CD8+ T cells in alopecia areata. Study-wide points: Unlike in mice, where it was clearer, TCR sharing across patients was less clear, possibly HLA-related. When scalp samples are sequenced, resident alphabeta T cells of normal skin are also captured.

Peripheral blood samples and lesional scalp punch biopsies were obtained from alopecia areata patients. Germline CDR1 reads PRHDT; CDR2 reads FYEKMQ (reference sequence). The ends were cut back, 3 bases at V and 4 bases at J, with 13 bases in the middle. The CDR3 has 15 amino acids. Sequenced material: NKG2D-high CD8+ T cells sorted from blood. The V gene is TRBV13, the J gene TRBJ1-3; D is uncertain. This clonotype was sampled from a human donor with alopecia areata. The CDR3 nucleotides read TGTGCCAGCAGCTTTACACCGGCGAAAGGAAACACCATATATTTT. This encodes CASSFTPAKGNTIYF. The whole variable domain, remainder taken from reference TRBV13 and TRBJ1-3, is AAGVIQSPRHLIKEKRETATLKCYPIPRHDTVYWYQQGPGQDPQFLISFYEKMQSDKGSIPDRFSAQQFSDYHSELNMSSLELGDSALYFCASSFTPAKGNTIYFGEGSWLTVV.